This entry concerns a single TCR beta chain. These data are taken from a study of blood T cell repertoires in COVID-19. Overall study: COVID-19 samples, acute and convalescent, were from the United States, Italy and Spain. PBMCs, B-cell-depleted T cells, or T cells were the source of the cDNA or gDNA that made up the material.

Per the original data handling: Reference gene primer amplification gave nucleated cell count estimates. TCRdb's copy holds only in-frame clones and misses some; the assay was immunoSEQ multiplex PCR. V, J and clone size are taken as reported in that table, and D and trimming were inferred from the DNA itself. The table records 200,000 to 300,000 clones, over 75% of them present only once. This clonotype was obtained from a woman aged 25-40 years with acute or convalescent COVID-19. Sequencing was performed on peripheral blood.

CDR3 DNA: TGTGCCAGCAGTTTATCGATATCGTCCGGCTCCTATAATTCACCCCTCCACTTT. As protein: CASSLSISSGSYNSPLHF. The chain has TRBV27 and TRBJ1-6; D not certain. The germline gives CDR1 MNHEY, CDR2 SMNVEV (reference sequence). V was cut by 0 bases and J by 0 bases, with 12 bases left in between. The CDR3 has 18 amino acids.